Presented here are 6 T cell receptor beta chains from one specimen sequenced in a study of T cells in Graves' hyperthyroidism and ophthalmopathy. The CDR3 regions of TCR beta were amplified from RNA transcripts. First-round RT-PCR targeting the TCR CDR3 was performed with the HTBI primer set. TCRdb re-derived calls from the multiplex PCR reads in MiXCR, one entry per CDR3 protein. The data hold roughly 640,000 distinct CDR3 sequences, with approximately 15% observed a single time. The sequencing input was blood. The receptors were gathered from a woman between 35 and 50 years old with Graves' ophthalmopathy.

This clonotype was observed many times. V and J are TRBV7-8 and TRBJ2-1; the match to TRBD2 covers 9 bases. Germline CDR1 is SGHVS and CDR2 is FQNEAQ. With V trimmed by 5 bases and J by 3 bases, 5 bases remained unmatched. This CDR3 is 15 amino acids long. As DNA, the CDR3 is TGTGCCAGCAGCCCTAGCGGGGTGGGCTACAATGAGCAGTTCTTC. The encoded protein is CASSPSGVGYNEQFF.

This clonotype was found a few times. The chain combines TRBV20-1 with TRBJ1-2; D is unclear. Germline CDR1 DFQATT, CDR2 SNEGSKA (reference sequence). Trimming took off 5 bases at V and 4 bases at J, with 14 bases between the two ends. The CDR3 runs 13 residues. The CDR3 DNA is TGCAGTGCTGTACTGGACGGATTCTATGGCTACACCTTC. Its protein is CSAVLDGFYGYTF.

V and J are TRBV18 and TRBJ2-3; 10 bases match TRBD2. This CDR3 spans 16 amino acids. The V gene's germline CDR1 is KGHSH and CDR2 LQKENI. V shed 2 bases and J 1 base; nucleotides not matched to a gene: 3. In DNA form, the CDR3 reads TGTGCCAGCTCACCAGCTGGACTAGCGGGCACAGATACGCAGTATTTT. This encodes CASSPAGLAGTDTQYF. Supplemented by reference TRBV18 and TRBJ2-3, the full variable domain reads NAGVMQNPRHLVRRRGQEARLRCSPMKGHSHVYWYRQLPEEGLKFMVYLQKENIIDESGMPKERFSAEFPKEGPSILRIQQVVRGDSAAYFCASSPAGLAGTDTQYFGPGTRLTVL.

At least ten counts were recorded for this clonotype. The genes are TRBV11-2 and TRBJ2-7, with TRBD2 as a possible D gene (6 bases). The ends were cut back, 2 bases at V and 7 bases at J, with 12 bases in the middle. The CDR3 has 13 residues. The germline V gene has CDR1 SGHAT and CDR2 FQNNGV. The CDR3 protein is CASSLLTSGEQYF. In DNA form, the CDR3 reads TGTGCCAGCAGCTTATTGACTAGTGGTGAGCAGTACTTC.

A note on this clonotype: A much larger clone differs from this one at a single base, so this may be a read error. The chain recombines TRBV11-3 with TRBJ2-1; TRBD1 matches at 8 bases. Germline CDR1 SGHNT, CDR2 YENEEA. The CDR3 runs 16 residues. V dropped 8 bases and J dropped 0; count of bases not matched to a gene: 9. Written as DNA, the CDR3 is TGTGCCAGCGGCCCAGGACAGGGAACCTCCTACAATGAGCAGTTCTTC. Protein sequence: CASGPGQGTSYNEQFF.

This clonotype has a count of ten or more. The chain recombines TRBV28 with TRBJ1-2; perhaps TRBD1 as D (6 bases). CDR3 length: 17 amino acids. Trimming removed 6 bases from V and 6 bases from J, with 26 bases in between. Germline V gives CDR1 MDHEN, CDR2 SYDVKM. This CDR3 reads CASSPSPYARGKDGYTF. The CDR3 DNA follows: TGTGCCAGCAGCCCATCCCCCTACGCCAGGGGTAAGGATGGCTACACCTTC.